This T cell receptor beta chain was recorded in a study of CD8+ T cells in alopecia areata. Findings and caveats of the study: Mice showed TCR sharing more clearly than patients did, possibly owing to HLA.

The authors extracted RNA and reverse transcribed it into cDNA as the sequencing template. Assay: immunoSEQ multiplex PCR; the TCRdb copy retains only in-frame clones and omits some. The sample shows approximately 40,000 clones, around 57% of them seen only once. CD4+ cells from several patients underwent sorting into CD25+CD127- cells. Separation by sorting yielded CD4+ and CD8+ T cells from PBMCs. CDR3 size: 14 residues. J was trimmed by 6 bases and V by 8 bases; bases with no gene match: 12. Germline-derived CDR1 and CDR2 are SNHLY and FYNNEI. Comments on this clone: Antigen unknown.

Input material: CD4+ Tregs sorted from blood. The V call is TRBV2, the J call TRBJ2-7, with TRBD1 matching 8 bases. The receptor was derived from a human donor with alopecia areata. CDR3 protein: CASSPRTGSLEQYF. DNA for the CDR3: TGTGCCAGCTCCCCCCGGACAGGGTCCCTCGAGCAGTACTTC. Looking up the rest from reference TRBV2 and TRBJ2-7 gives the full variable domain: EPEVTQTPSHQVTQMGQEVILRCVPISNHLYFYWYRQILGQKVEFLVSFYNNEISEKSEIFDDQFSVERPDGSNFTLKIRSTKLEDSAMYFCASSPRTGSLEQYFGPGTRLTVT.